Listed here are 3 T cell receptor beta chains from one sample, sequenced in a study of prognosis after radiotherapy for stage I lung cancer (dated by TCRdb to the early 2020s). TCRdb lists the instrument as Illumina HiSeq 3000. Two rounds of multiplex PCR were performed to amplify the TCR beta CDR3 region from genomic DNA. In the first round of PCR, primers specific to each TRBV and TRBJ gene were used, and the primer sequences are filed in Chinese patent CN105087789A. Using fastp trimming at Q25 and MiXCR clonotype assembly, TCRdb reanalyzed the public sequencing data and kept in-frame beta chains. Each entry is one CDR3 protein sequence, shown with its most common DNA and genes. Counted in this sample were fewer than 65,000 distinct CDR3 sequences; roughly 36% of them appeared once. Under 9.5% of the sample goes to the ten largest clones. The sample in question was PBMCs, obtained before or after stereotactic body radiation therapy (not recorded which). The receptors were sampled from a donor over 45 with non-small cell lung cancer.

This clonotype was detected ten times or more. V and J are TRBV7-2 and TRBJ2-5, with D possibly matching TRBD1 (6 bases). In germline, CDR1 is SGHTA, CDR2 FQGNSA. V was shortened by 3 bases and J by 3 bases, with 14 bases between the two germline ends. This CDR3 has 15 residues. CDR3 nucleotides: TGTGCCAGCAGCTTTAATCAGGGGCGGGAAGAGACCCAGTACTTC. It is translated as CASSFNQGREETQYF.

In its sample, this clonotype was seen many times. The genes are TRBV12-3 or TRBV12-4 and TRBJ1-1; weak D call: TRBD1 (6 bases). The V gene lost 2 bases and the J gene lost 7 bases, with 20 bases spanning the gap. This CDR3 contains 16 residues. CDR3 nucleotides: TGTGCCAGCAGTTTATGGGGCTTGGTGGGGGGCGGTGAAGCTTTCTTT. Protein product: CASSLWGLVGGGEAFF.

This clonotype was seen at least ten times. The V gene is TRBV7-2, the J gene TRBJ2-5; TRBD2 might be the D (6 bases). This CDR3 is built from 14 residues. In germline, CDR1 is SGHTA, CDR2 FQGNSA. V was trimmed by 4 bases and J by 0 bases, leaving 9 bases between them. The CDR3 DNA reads TGTGCCAGCAGCTCCCGGGAGTACCAAGAGACCCAGTACTTC. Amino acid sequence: CASSSREYQETQYF.